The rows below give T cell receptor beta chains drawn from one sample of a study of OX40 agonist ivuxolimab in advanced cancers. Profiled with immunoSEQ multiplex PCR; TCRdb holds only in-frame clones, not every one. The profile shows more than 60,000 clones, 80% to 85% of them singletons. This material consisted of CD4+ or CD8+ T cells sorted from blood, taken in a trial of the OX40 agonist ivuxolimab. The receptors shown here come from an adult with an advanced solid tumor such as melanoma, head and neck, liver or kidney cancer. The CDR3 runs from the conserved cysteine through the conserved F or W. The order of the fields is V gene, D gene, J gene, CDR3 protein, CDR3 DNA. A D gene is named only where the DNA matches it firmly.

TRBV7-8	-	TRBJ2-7	CASSPFSGTFYEQYF	TGTGCCAGCAGCCCGTTTAGTGGGACATTCTACGAGCAGTACTTC
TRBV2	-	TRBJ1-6	CASSVLGTTSPLHF	TGTGCCAGCAGTGTATTGGGGACTACTTCACCCCTCCACTTT
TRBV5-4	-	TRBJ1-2	CASSLDQYGYTF	TGTGCCAGCAGCTTGGACCAGTATGGCTACACCTTC
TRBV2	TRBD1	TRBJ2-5	CAKGQTQETQYF	TGTGCCAAGGGACAGACCCAAGAGACCCAGTACTTC
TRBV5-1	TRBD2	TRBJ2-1	CASSLETSGGWVNNEQFF	TGCGCCAGCAGCTTGGAAACTAGCGGGGGGTGGGTGAACAATGAGCAGTTCTTC
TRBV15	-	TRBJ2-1	CATSREALAYNEQFF	TGTGCCACCAGCAGAGAGGCTTTGGCCTACAATGAGCAGTTCTTC
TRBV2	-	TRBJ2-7	CATQGYSYEQYF	TGTGCCACACAGGGCTACTCCTACGAGCAGTACTTC
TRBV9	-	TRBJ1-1	CASSVAATPLEAFF	TGTGCCAGCAGCGTCGCAGCCACTCCCCTTGAAGCTTTCTTT
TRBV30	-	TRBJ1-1	CAWSGGTRTLKLSLDKAPDWGFF	-
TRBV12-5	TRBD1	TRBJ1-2	CASGDRVGGYTF	TGTGCTAGTGGTGACAGGGTTGGAGGCTACACCTTC